Listed below are T cell receptor beta chains from one sample, sequenced in a study of T cells in Graves' hyperthyroidism and ophthalmopathy. A single record per CDR3 protein comes from TCRdb applying MiXCR to the multiplex PCR reads. The table shows about 280,000 distinct CDR3 sequences, with less than 30% occurring only once. The sample taken for sequencing was blood. All receptors come from a middle-aged man with Graves' hyperthyroidism that later progressed to Graves' ophthalmopathy. The CDR3 runs from the conserved cysteine through the conserved F or W. The order of the fields is D gene, J gene, clone size, V gene, CDR3 DNA, CDR3 protein. A D gene is named only where the DNA matches it firmly. Expanded clones are given a class, and other clones once, few, many or no size at all.

>-|TRBJ1-1|many|TRBV7-9
TGTGCCAGCACCAGGGACACTGAAGCTTTCTTT
CASTRDTEAFF
>-|TRBJ1-1|many|TRBV30
TGTGCCTGGAGTGTTTTTGGGAACCTGAACACTGAAGCTTTCTTT
CAWSVFGNLNTEAFF
>TRBD2|TRBJ2-7|many|TRBV12-3/TRBV12-4
TGTGCCAGCAGTCCCCTAGCGGGAGGCACCTTTGAGCAGTACTTC
CASSPLAGGTFEQYF
>-|TRBJ1-5|many|TRBV12-3/TRBV12-4
TGTGCCAGCAGTTTCGGACTGTACCCCAGGAATCAGCCCCAGCATTTT
CASSFGLYPRNQPQHF
>-|TRBJ2-7|many|TRBV4-1
TGCGCCAGCAGCCAAGACGCCCAGGGACGCGAGCAGTACTTC
CASSQDAQGREQYF
>-|TRBJ1-1|many|TRBV19
TGTGCCAGTAGTGCCAACAGCCTCCGTGAAGCTTTCTTT
CASSANSLREAFF
>-|TRBJ2-7|many|TRBV4-1
TGCGCCAGCAGCCAAGAGGAGGGGCGGGTCCAGTACTTC
CASSQEEGRVQYF
>-|TRBJ1-2|-|TRBV6-2/TRBV6-3
TGTGCCAGCAGTTCCCGGGGAGGAACGGGAATAACCAGCTATGGCTACACCTTC
CASSSRGGTGITSYGYTF
>-|TRBJ2-7|-|TRBV6-5
TGTGCCAGCAGTTACAGCGGATCCCTCTACGAGCAGTACTTC
CASSYSGSLYEQYF
>-|TRBJ1-1|many|TRBV5-4
TGTGCCAGCAGCGATTGGGACGGAAGGATGAACACTGAAGCTTTCTTT
CASSDWDGRMNTEAFF
>-|TRBJ1-2|many|TRBV12-3/TRBV12-4
TGTGCCAGCAGTTTTGCCCCCCAGTTGGGTGGCTACACCTTC
CASSFAPQLGGYTF
>TRBD2|TRBJ2-5|many|TRBV20-1
TGCAGTGCTAAGTCCATGATAGCGGGAGAGACCCAGTACTTC
CSAKSMIAGETQYF
>-|TRBJ2-5|many|TRBV20-1
TGCAGTGCTTCCGGGCTAGGGGTGGCGGAGACCCAGTACTTC
CSASGLGVAETQYF
>-|TRBJ2-7|many|TRBV25-1
TGTGCCAGCAGTGAAGGGGTCTACGAGCAGTACTTC
CASSEGVYEQYF